This T cell receptor beta chain was identified in a study of siplizumab effects on memory and regulatory T cells. Repertoires were generated with immunoSEQ multiplex PCR, while TCRdb's copy carries only in-frame clones and drops some. The sample gives nearly 95,000 clones, 94% of which show up once; around 0.3% is in the top ten. The CDR3 is made up of 17 amino acids. Trimming cost V 3 bases and J 6 bases; bases outside gene matches: 13. The germline gives CDR1 SGHVS, CDR2 FQNEAQ. This sequence joins TRBV7-8 and TRBJ2-2, with 7 bases that match TRBD2. The TCR comes from a human donor in good health. Sequenced sample: non-Treg CD4+ T cells sorted from blood. For the CDR3, the DNA is TGTGCCAGCAGCTTTTCACCCCTGGGGAGGGCCCCCGGGGAGCTGTTTTTT. Amino acids: CASSFSPLGRAPGELFF. The entire variable domain, with the rest obtained from reference TRBV7-8 and TRBJ2-2, is as follows: GAGVSQSPRYKVAKRGQDVALRCDPISGHVSLFWYQQALGQGPEFLTYFQNEAQLDKSGLPSDRFFAERPEGSVSTLKIQRTQQEDSAVYLCASSFSPLGRAPGELFFGEGSRLTVL.